A single sample gave rise to the 30 T cell receptor beta chains below, sequenced in a study of early T cells in non-severe SARS-CoV-2 infection (TCRdb year 2021). Libraries were constructed by 5' RACE. Sequencing relied on a NextSeq 500. The public reads were reprocessed in TCRdb via fastp at Q25 and MiXCR, keeping in-frame beta chains. All rows with the same CDR3 protein become a single entry with the most common DNA and genes. In all, the sample holds tens of thousands of distinct CDR3 sequences, and around 10% of those were seen once. The top ten clones comprise less than 10% of the sample. The sample here was whole blood, taken at baseline. Source of these receptors: an adult who was a healthcare worker with PCR-confirmed SARS-CoV-2 infection or an uninfected control (not recorded which).

This clonotype has at least ten counts. V usage is TRBV9 and J usage is TRBJ1-3, with a tentative D call TRBD1 (5 bases). V lost 4 bases to trimming and J lost 0 bases, with 26 bases between them. The germline gives CDR1 SGDLS, CDR2 YYNGEE. The CDR3 loop spans 20 amino acids. CDR3 sequence (DNA): TGTGCCAGCAGCAAGACAATCCTTACAGGCTCTGGTCTCTCTGGAAACACCATATATTTT. Amino acid sequence: CASSKTILTGSGLSGNTIYF.

The DNA for the CDR3 is TGTGCCAGCAGCCCGAGAGACCCTAACTATGGCTACACCTTC. It encodes CASSPRDPNYGYTF. This chain links TRBV7-2 with TRBJ1-2; D unresolved. The CDR3 is made up of 14 amino acids. V was pared by 5 bases and J by 0 bases, with 10 bases between. In germline, CDR1 is SGHTA, CDR2 FQGNSA.

In this sample, this clonotype turned up many times. This chain connects TRBV7-3 to TRBJ2-5; D not resolved. The CDR3 extends over 17 amino acids. Per the germline V gene, CDR1 is SGHTA and CDR2 is FQGTGA. Trimming cost V 3 bases and J 1 base, with 18 bases left between them. DNA for the CDR3: TGTGCCAGCAGCTTGGGGTTGGGTATCGGATCCCAAGAGACCCAGTACTTC. Translation: CASSLGLGIGSQETQYF.

In its sample, this clonotype was seen many times. The chain has TRBV5-1 and TRBJ1-1, with a tentative D call TRBD1 (6 bases). The CDR3 loop spans 14 amino acids. Deletions cut 4 bases from V and 2 bases from J, with 12 bases between. In germline, CDR1 is SGHRS, CDR2 YFSETQ. The CDR3 loop is CASSIATGNTEAFF. The CDR3 DNA sequence: TGCGCCAGCAGCATAGCGACAGGAAACACTGAAGCTTTCTTT.

This clonotype was seen at least ten times. This chain joins TRBV19 and TRBJ2-7; D remains ambiguous. CDR3 length: 15 amino acids. Germline V gene lookup returns CDR1 LNHDA and CDR2 SQIVND (reference sequence). Between the trimmed V and J ends, which lost 9 bases and 6 bases, there was a span of 24 bases. CDR3 sequence reads: CASPEPGLSGVEQYF. DNA of the CDR3: TGTGCCAGCCCGGAGCCCGGTTTAAGTGGGGTCGAGCAGTACTTC.

This clonotype was detected many times. This chain links TRBV19 with TRBJ1-2; 7 bases agree with TRBD1. The V gene end was trimmed by 9 bases and the J gene end by 3 bases; junction bases not matched to a gene: 4. The V gene's germline CDR1 is LNHDA and CDR2 SQIVND (reference sequence). This CDR3 spans 12 amino acids. CDR3 in amino acids: CASHTGDYGYTF. The CDR3 nucleotides are TGTGCCAGCCATACAGGGGACTATGGCTACACCTTC. The entire variable domain, with the rest obtained from reference TRBV19 and TRBJ1-2, is as follows: DGGITQSPKYLFRKEGQNVTLSCEQNLNHDAMYWYRQDPGQGLRLIYYSQIVNDFQKGDIAEGYSVSREKKESFPLTVTSAQKNPTAFYLCASHTGDYGYTFGSGTRLTVV.

In this sample, this clonotype turned up many times. V gene TRBV6-5 combines with J gene TRBJ2-1; 9 bases are shared with TRBD1. This CDR3 is built from 15 residues. Germline CDR1 reads MNHEY; CDR2 reads SVGAGI. J lost 5 bases, V lost 5 bases, and 7 bases had no gene match. DNA of the CDR3: TGTGCCAGCAGTCCGGACAGGGGCATGAACAATGAGCAGTTCTTC. It yields the protein CASSPDRGMNNEQFF.

The chain carries TRBV7-2 and TRBJ1-3, with a tentative D call TRBD1 (6 bases). The CDR3 has 16 residues. V shed 1 base and J shed 4 bases, with 14 bases lying between them. Germline loops: CDR1 SGHTA, CDR2 FQGNSA. CDR3 bases: TGTGCCAGCAGCTTAGACGGGGGGGCCCTCGGAAACACCATATATTTT. It is translated as CASSLDGGALGNTIYF.

The CDR3 spells CAQGQRGETQYF. The CDR3 DNA is TGTGCCCAAGGGCAGCGGGGGGAGACCCAGTACTTC. The J gene is TRBJ2-5, the V gene TRBV30; 8 bases are shared with TRBD2. Per the germline V gene, CDR1 is GTSNPN and CDR2 is SVGIG (reference sequence). J was trimmed by 5 bases and V by 8 bases; bases with no gene match: 7. CDR3 size: 12 residues.

This clonotype was observed a handful of times. The chain couples TRBV27 to TRBJ1-1, with a weak D call TRBD1 (5 bases). This CDR3 is 14 amino acids long. Germline V gene sequence: CDR1 MNHEY, CDR2 SMNVEV (reference sequence). Trimming pared 0 bases from V and 11 bases from J, leaving 16 bases between. The CDR3 region has the DNA TGTGCCAGCAGTTTATCGACGCAGGGTATATACGCTTTCTTT. Residues: CASSLSTQGIYAFF.

This clonotype was detected many times. V gene TRBV5-6 combines with J gene TRBJ1-5, with 7 bases lining up with TRBD1. CDR1 is SGHDT, CDR2 YYEEEE, per germline. The ends lost 4 bases at V and 4 bases at J; junction bases unmatched: 11. This CDR3 has 16 amino acids. The CDR3: CASSALNRGANQPQHF. As DNA, the CDR3 is TGTGCCAGCAGCGCCCTGAACAGGGGAGCAAATCAGCCCCAGCATTTT.

The rearrangement joins TRBV13 to TRBJ1-1; D is undetermined. The CDR3 is 12 amino acids. V lost 5 bases, J lost 7 bases, and 11 bases lay in between. Germline assignment: CDR1 PRHDT and CDR2 FYEKMQ (reference sequence). The CDR3 loop reads CASSTWTDEAFF. CDR3 nucleotides: TGTGCCAGCAGCACCTGGACGGATGAAGCTTTCTTT.

The rearrangement links TRBV3-1 to TRBJ2-5, with no clear D. This CDR3 contains 16 residues. Germline CDR1 reads LGHDT; CDR2 reads YNNKEL (reference sequence). The V end was cut by 0 bases, the J end by 4 bases, with 15 bases between. The CDR3 region is CASSQDWKNGVETQYF. For the CDR3, the DNA is TGTGCCAGCAGCCAAGATTGGAAGAACGGTGTAGAGACCCAGTACTTC.

V gene TRBV9 combines with J gene TRBJ1-5; D is perhaps TRBD1 (5 bases). V gave up 0 bases and J gave up 2 bases, with 6 bases separating them. Germline V gene data show CDR1 as SGDLS and CDR2 as YYNGEE. The CDR3 has 14 amino acids. The CDR3 here is CASSVGGGNQPQHF. The CDR3 bases are TGTGCCAGCAGCGTAGGAGGGGGCAATCAGCCCCAGCATTTT.

In this sample, this clonotype turned up many times. The CDR3 DNA follows: TGTGCCAGCAGTCCCTTTAGAGCAACCAACAATCAGCCCCAGCATTTT. This gives the protein CASSPFRATNNQPQHF. The chain carries TRBV6-1 and TRBJ1-5, with D uncertain. The V gene's germline CDR1 is MNHNS and CDR2 SASEGT. V gave up 5 bases and J gave up 3 bases, with 17 bases separating them. This CDR3 is built from 16 residues.

J is TRBJ1-4 and V is TRBV12-5, with no clear D. V was shortened by 6 bases and J by 6 bases, with 8 bases between the two germline ends. CDR1 LGHNT and CDR2 FRNRAP come from the germline V gene. CDR3 length equals 12 residues. This CDR3 is CASGYGDEKLFF. The CDR3 bases are TGTGCTAGTGGGTATGGTGATGAAAAACTGTTTTTT.

The chain employs TRBV5-1 and TRBJ1-1, with D perhaps TRBD1 (5 bases). The germline CDR1 and CDR2 sequences are SGHRS and YFSETQ. The CDR3 extends over 14 amino acids. V gave up 0 bases and J gave up 4 bases, with 10 bases separating them. CDR3 protein: CASSLEGRGTEAFF. CDR3 in DNA: TGCGCCAGCAGCTTGGAGGGGCGCGGCACTGAAGCTTTCTTT.

This clonotype was detected many times. The chain is built from TRBV28 and TRBJ2-7, with TRBD1 identical over 7 bases. CDR3 length: 16 residues. J was trimmed by 2 bases and V by 9 bases; bases with no gene match: 16. The germline gives CDR1 MDHEN, CDR2 SYDVKM. CDR3 sequence reads: CASMGSEEQGTYEQYF. In nucleotides, the CDR3 is TGTGCCAGTATGGGGTCGGAGGAACAGGGGACCTACGAGCAGTACTTC.

This clonotype was counted only a few times. V gene TRBV5-1 combines with J gene TRBJ1-1; the D is unclear. Germline V gives CDR1 SGHRS, CDR2 YFSETQ. The CDR3 contains 13 residues. The V end was cut by 0 bases, the J end by 6 bases, with 9 bases between. The CDR3 bases are TGCGCCAGCAGCTTGGCGTGGGCCGCTGAAGCTTTCTTT. Its translation is CASSLAWAAEAFF. Complete variable domain (other parts from reference TRBV5-1 and TRBJ1-1): KAGVTQTPRYLIKTRGQQVTLSCSPISGHRSVSWYQQTPGQGLQFLFEYFSETQRNKGNFPGRFSGRQFSNSRSEMNVSTLELGDSALYLCASSLAWAAEAFFGQGTRLTVV.

V usage is TRBV5-1 and J usage is TRBJ2-1; the match to TRBD1 covers 10 bases. Germline loops: CDR1 SGHRS, CDR2 YFSETQ. This CDR3 spans 15 amino acids. The J segment lost 5 bases and the V segment lost 5 bases, leaving 7 bases of the junction unmatched. In DNA, the CDR3 is TGCGCCAGCAGTATCGGGACAGGGGAAGACAATGAGCAGTTCTTC. Protein product: CASSIGTGEDNEQFF.

The chain is built from TRBV12-5 and TRBJ2-7, with D possibly being TRBD1 (5 bases). Germline V gene data show CDR1 as LGHNT and CDR2 as FRNRAP. This CDR3 is 12 amino acids long. Trimming stripped 4 bases from V and 6 bases from J, with 10 bases between. In DNA form, the CDR3 reads TGTGCTAGTGGTTGGGGCCCTTCCGAGCAGTACTTC. This gives the protein CASGWGPSEQYF.

This clonotype was seen a handful of times. The chain links TRBV7-9 to TRBJ2-2; a weak D match, TRBD2 (5 bases). The CDR3 sequence is 16 residues long. V shed 2 bases and J shed 7 bases, with 17 bases lying between them. The germline V gene encodes CDR1 SEHNR and CDR2 FQNEAQ (reference sequence). The CDR3 region is CASSLRVPGENGELFF. CDR3 nucleotides: TGTGCCAGCAGCTTAAGAGTTCCCGGGGAGAACGGGGAGCTGTTTTTT.

This clonotype was detected many times. The chain couples TRBV25-1 to TRBJ1-3; a weak D match, TRBD1 (6 bases). Germline assignment: CDR1 MGHDK and CDR2 SYGVNS. The ends were cut back, 6 bases at V and 2 bases at J, with 8 bases in the middle. CDR3 size: 13 residues. In DNA, the CDR3 is TGTGCCAGCAGCTCAGGGGCTGGAAACACCATATATTTT. It specifies CASSSGAGNTIYF.

The chain combines TRBV2 with TRBJ1-2; tentative D call: TRBD1 (5 bases). Between the trimmed V and J ends, which lost 7 bases and 2 bases, there was a span of 17 bases. The CDR3 loop spans 15 amino acids. Germline-derived CDR1 and CDR2 are SNHLY and FYNNEI. Here the CDR3 DNA reads TGTGCCAGCACAGGGCGACCCGCGTTCAACTATGGCTACACCTTC. Its translation is CASTGRPAFNYGYTF.

The rearrangement joins TRBV6-6 to TRBJ1-5; TRBD1 aligns across 8 bases. The germline V gene has CDR1 MNHNY and CDR2 SVGAGI (reference sequence). The CDR3 has 16 amino acids. V trimming: 4 bases; J trimming: 2 bases; junction bases outside the gene matches: 7. The CDR3 is CASSSWTGSRNQPQHF. CDR3 coding DNA: TGTGCCAGCAGTTCATGGACAGGGAGCCGCAATCAGCCCCAGCATTTT.

The chain carries TRBV5-4 and TRBJ1-3; maybe TRBD1 (5 bases). V was shortened by 0 bases and J by 0 bases, with 10 bases between the two germline ends. Germline CDR1 SGHNT, CDR2 YYREEE (reference sequence). This CDR3 has 16 amino acids. The CDR3 DNA reads as TGTGCCAGCAGCTTGGGAGGGACCCTCTCTGGAAACACCATATATTTT. Translated, it gives CASSLGGTLSGNTIYF. The complete variable domain, with remaining parts taken from reference TRBV5-4 and TRBJ1-3, reads ETGVTQSPTHLIKTRGQQVTLRCSSQSGHNTVSWYQQALGQGPQFIFQYYREEENGRGNFPPRFSGLQFPNYSSELNVNALELDDSALYLCASSLGGTLSGNTIYFGEGSWLTVV.

The chain links TRBV2 to TRBJ2-3; TRBD2 agrees at 7 bases. The J segment lost 8 bases and the V segment lost 8 bases, leaving 7 bases of the junction unmatched. Germline V gene sequence: CDR1 SNHLY, CDR2 FYNNEI. The CDR3 length is 12 residues. The DNA for the CDR3 is TGTGCCAGCTACGGGGGGACGAGTACGCAGTATTTT. Residues: CASYGGTSTQYF.

This clonotype is termed medium-sized (0.01 to 0.1%). This chain joins TRBV29-1 and TRBJ2-1, with D possibly TRBD1 on 5 matching bases. Germline CDR1 is SQVTM and CDR2 is ANQGSEA. The CDR3 spans 13 residues. Trimming pared 1 base from V and 6 bases from J, leaving 10 bases between. CDR3 loop: CSVEGSGSNEQFF. The DNA for the CDR3 is TGCAGCGTTGAAGGGTCAGGGTCCAATGAGCAGTTCTTC.

This CDR3 is CAWSVDSYEQYF. CDR3 nucleotides: TGTGCCTGGAGTGTAGACAGCTACGAGCAGTACTTC. The V and J genes are TRBV30 and TRBJ2-7, with a possible D match to TRBD1 (5 bases). The CDR3 contains 12 residues. V gave up 0 bases and J gave up 3 bases, with 6 bases separating them. Germline V gene lookup returns CDR1 GTSNPN and CDR2 SVGIG (reference sequence).

The chain uses TRBV5-1 and TRBJ2-7; D tentatively reads TRBD1 or TRBD2 (6 bases each). CDR3 length equals 17 residues. Germline CDR1 reads SGHRS; CDR2 reads YFSETQ. V lost 2 bases to trimming and J lost 0 bases, with 18 bases between them. The CDR3 sequence is CASSFATRGQDSYEQYF. As DNA, the CDR3 is TGCGCCAGCAGCTTCGCTACCCGGGGGCAGGACTCCTACGAGCAGTACTTC.